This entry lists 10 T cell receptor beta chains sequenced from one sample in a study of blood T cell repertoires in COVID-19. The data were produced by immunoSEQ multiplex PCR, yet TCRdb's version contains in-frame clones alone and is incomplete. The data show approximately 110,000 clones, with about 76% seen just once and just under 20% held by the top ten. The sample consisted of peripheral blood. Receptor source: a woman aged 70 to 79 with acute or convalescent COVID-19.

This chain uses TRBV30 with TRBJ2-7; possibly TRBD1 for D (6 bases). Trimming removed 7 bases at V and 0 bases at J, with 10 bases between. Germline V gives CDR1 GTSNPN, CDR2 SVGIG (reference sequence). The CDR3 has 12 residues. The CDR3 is CASRDNSYEQYF. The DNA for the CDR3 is TGTGCCTCTCGGGACAACTCCTACGAGCAGTACTTC.

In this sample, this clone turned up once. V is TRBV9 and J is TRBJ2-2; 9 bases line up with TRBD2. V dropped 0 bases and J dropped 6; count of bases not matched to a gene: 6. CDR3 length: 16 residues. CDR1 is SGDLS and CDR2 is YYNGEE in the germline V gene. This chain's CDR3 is CASSVVASGNAGELFF. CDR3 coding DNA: TGTGCCAGCAGCGTAGTGGCTAGCGGGAATGCCGGGGAGCTGTTTTTT. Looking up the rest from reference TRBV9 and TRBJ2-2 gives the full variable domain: DSGVTQTPKHLITATGQRVTLRCSPRSGDLSVYWYQQSLDQGLQFLIQYYNGEERAKGNILERFSAQQFPDLHSELNLSSLELGDSALYFCASSVVASGNAGELFFGEGSRLTVL.

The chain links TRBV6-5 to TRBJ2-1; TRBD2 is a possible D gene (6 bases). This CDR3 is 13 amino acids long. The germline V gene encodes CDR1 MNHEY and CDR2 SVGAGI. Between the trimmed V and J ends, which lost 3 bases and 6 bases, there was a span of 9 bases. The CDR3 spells CASSYFGGNEQFF. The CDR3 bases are TGTGCCAGCAGTTATTTCGGGGGCAATGAGCAGTTCTTC.

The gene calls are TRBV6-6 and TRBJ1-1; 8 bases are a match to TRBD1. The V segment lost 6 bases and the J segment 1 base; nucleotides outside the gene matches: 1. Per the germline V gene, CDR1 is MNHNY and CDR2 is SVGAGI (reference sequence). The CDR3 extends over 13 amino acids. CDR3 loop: CASRTGGNTEAFF. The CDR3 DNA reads TGTGCCAGCAGAACAGGGGGGAACACTGAAGCTTTCTTT.

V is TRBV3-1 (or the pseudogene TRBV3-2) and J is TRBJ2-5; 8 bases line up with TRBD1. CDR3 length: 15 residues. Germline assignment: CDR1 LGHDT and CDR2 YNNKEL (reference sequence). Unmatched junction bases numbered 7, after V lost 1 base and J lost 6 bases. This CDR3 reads CASSQGQGRVKTQYF. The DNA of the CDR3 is TGTGCCAGCAGCCAAGGACAGGGGCGGGTGAAGACCCAGTACTTC.

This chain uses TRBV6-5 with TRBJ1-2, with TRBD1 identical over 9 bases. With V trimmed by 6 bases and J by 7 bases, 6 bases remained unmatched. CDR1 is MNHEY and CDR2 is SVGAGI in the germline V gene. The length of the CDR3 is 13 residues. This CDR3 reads CASSRTGEFGYTF. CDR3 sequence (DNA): TGTGCCAGCAGCCGGACAGGGGAGTTTGGCTACACCTTC.

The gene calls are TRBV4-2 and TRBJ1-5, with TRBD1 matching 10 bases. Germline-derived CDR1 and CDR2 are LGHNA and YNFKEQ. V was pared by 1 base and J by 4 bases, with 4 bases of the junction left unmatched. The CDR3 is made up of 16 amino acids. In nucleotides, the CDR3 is TGTGCCAGCAGCCAAGTTGGGACAGGGGATAATCAGCCCCAGCATTTT. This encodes CASSQVGTGDNQPQHF.

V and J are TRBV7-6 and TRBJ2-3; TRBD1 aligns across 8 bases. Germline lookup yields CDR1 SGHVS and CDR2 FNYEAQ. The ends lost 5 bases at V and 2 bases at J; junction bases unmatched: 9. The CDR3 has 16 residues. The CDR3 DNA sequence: TGTGCCAGCAGCCCGCCCCGGACAGGGCCCACAGATACGCAGTATTTT. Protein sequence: CASSPPRTGPTDTQYF.

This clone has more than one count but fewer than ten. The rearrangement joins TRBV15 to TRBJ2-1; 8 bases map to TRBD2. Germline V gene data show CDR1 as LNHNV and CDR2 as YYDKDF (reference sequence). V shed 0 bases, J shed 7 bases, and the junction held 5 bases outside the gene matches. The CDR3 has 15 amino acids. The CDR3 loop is CATSREGSGENEQFF. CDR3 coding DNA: TGTGCCACCAGCAGAGAAGGTAGCGGGGAGAATGAGCAGTTCTTC.

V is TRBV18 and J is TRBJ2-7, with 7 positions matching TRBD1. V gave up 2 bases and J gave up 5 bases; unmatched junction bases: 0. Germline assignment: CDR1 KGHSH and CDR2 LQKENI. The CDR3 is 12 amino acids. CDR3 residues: CASSPTGDEQYF. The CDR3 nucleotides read TGTGCCAGCTCACCAACAGGGGACGAGCAGTACTTC.